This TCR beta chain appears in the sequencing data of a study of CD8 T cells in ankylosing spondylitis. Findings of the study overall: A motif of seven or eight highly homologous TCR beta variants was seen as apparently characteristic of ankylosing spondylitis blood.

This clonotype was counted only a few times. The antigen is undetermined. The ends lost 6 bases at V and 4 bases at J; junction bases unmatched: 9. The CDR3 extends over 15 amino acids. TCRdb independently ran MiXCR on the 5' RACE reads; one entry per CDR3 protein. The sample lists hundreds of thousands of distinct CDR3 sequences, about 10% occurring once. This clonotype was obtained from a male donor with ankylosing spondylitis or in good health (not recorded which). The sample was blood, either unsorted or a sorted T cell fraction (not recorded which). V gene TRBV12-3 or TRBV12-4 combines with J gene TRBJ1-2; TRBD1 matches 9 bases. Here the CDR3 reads CASRPPGTGSYGYTF. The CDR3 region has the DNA TGTGCCAGCAGACCCCCAGGGACAGGGAGCTATGGCTACACCTTC.